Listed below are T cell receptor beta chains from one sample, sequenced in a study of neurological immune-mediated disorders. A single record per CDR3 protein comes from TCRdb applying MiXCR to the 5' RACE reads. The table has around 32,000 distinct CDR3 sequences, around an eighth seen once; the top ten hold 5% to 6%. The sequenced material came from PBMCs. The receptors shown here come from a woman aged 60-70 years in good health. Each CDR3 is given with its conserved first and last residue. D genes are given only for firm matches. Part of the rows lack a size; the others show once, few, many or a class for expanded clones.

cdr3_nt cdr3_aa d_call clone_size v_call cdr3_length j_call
TGCGCCAGCAGCTCCCCGTCGACTAGCAGCCGGACTCACAATGAGCAGTTCTTC CASSSPSTSSRTHNEQFF TRBD2 many TRBV5-1 18 TRBJ2-1
TGTGCCAGCAGTGCCGGGACAGTGAACACTGAAGCTTTCTTT CASSAGTVNTEAFF TRBD1 many TRBV6-1 14 TRBJ1-1
TGTGCCAGCAGTTTGGCGGGGGCCTTAGGAAATTCACCCCTCCACTTT CASSLAGALGNSPLHF NA many TRBV12-3/TRBV12-4 16 TRBJ1-6
TGTGCCAGCATAGCCGGACAGGGTTTCAGGGGCTACACCTTC CASIAGQGFRGYTF TRBD1 many TRBV2 14 TRBJ1-2
TGTGCCAGCAGCAAAGAGGGGTTCAGTGACTACGAGCAGTACTTC CASSKEGFSDYEQYF NA many TRBV7-2 15 TRBJ2-7
TGTGCCAGCAGCCGATCATGGGGACAGGGAAGATACGAGCAGTACTTC CASSRSWGQGRYEQYF TRBD1 many TRBV3-1 16 TRBJ2-7
TGTGCCAGCAGTTACGGGACTAGCCCTGGGGCCCAGTACTTC CASSYGTSPGAQYF TRBD2 many TRBV6-2/TRBV6-3 14 TRBJ2-5
TGTGCCAGCAGCCCTAGACCAGGGGCCCTCAACAATGAGCAGTTCTTC CASSPRPGALNNEQFF NA many TRBV7-6 16 TRBJ2-1
TGTGCCAGCAGCTTGGGGCGGAACAATGAGCAGTTCTTC CASSLGRNNEQFF NA NA TRBV5-4 13 TRBJ2-1
TGTGCCAGCAGCTTAGGTCGGCATATGAACACTGAAGCTTTCTTT CASSLGRHMNTEAFF NA many TRBV7-9 15 TRBJ1-1
TGTGCCAGCTCACCACAAGTGACAGGCACAGATACGCAGTATTTT CASSPQVTGTDTQYF NA many TRBV18 15 TRBJ2-3
TGTGCCAGCAGCTTAGGCGGGACTAGCTCGAGAGAGCAGTACTTC CASSLGGTSSREQYF TRBD2 NA TRBV7-2 15 TRBJ2-7
TGCAGTGCTTCCGGACTAGCGGGGGGGCGGAATACGCAGTATTTT CSASGLAGGRNTQYF TRBD2 many TRBV20-1 15 TRBJ2-3
TGTGCCAGCAGTAAAGGGGGACAGTGGAACACTGAAGCTTTCTTT CASSKGGQWNTEAFF TRBD1 many TRBV27 15 TRBJ1-1
TGCGCCAGCAGCCAGGACCTAGGGGCAACGGAGACCCAGTACTTC CASSQDLGATETQYF NA many TRBV4-1 15 TRBJ2-5
TGTGCCAGCAGCTTACTAGCGGGGGAGGAGGAGACCCAGTACTTC CASSLLAGEEETQYF TRBD2 many TRBV7-2 15 TRBJ2-5
TGCGCCAGCAGCTTGATGGGGGTGAACACTGAAGCTTTCTTT CASSLMGVNTEAFF NA many TRBV5-1 14 TRBJ1-1
TGTGCCAGCAGCCCCCGGACAGGGGACACTGAAGCTTTCTTT CASSPRTGDTEAFF TRBD1 many TRBV9 14 TRBJ1-1
TGCAGCGTTGACGGCTTATACAATGAGCAGTTCTTC CSVDGLYNEQFF NA many TRBV29-1 12 TRBJ2-1
TGCAGCGTTCTGGTAGGATCCTCCTATGGCTACACCTTC CSVLVGSSYGYTF NA many TRBV29-1 13 TRBJ1-2
TGCGCCAGCAGAATGGGGGCCTCTACCGGGGAGCTGTTTTTT CASRMGASTGELFF NA many TRBV5-1 14 TRBJ2-2
TGTGCCAGTAGCTCCTTCGACCGTAGCTCCTACGAGCAGTACTTC CASSSFDRSSYEQYF NA NA TRBV11-2 15 TRBJ2-7
TGCGCCAGCAGCTTAGGGGACAGGACCCCCTTCTCCTACGAGCAGTACTTC CASSLGDRTPFSYEQYF TRBD1 medium-sized TRBV5-1 17 TRBJ2-7
TGCAGTGCGCAAGGACAGTTAAACACTGAAGCTTTCTTT CSAQGQLNTEAFF NA many TRBV20-1 13 TRBJ1-1
TGTGCCAGCAGTTTTGCAGCAGGGGAGCTGTTTTTT CASSFAAGELFF NA NA TRBV27 12 TRBJ2-2
TGTGCCAGCCGTTCGAGAATCCCGAGCTCCTACGAGCAGTACTTC CASRSRIPSSYEQYF NA many TRBV5-5 15 TRBJ2-7
TGTGCCAGCAGCTCCAACCGAGCTAAGCAGTTCTTC CASSSNRAKQFF NA many TRBV7-3 12 TRBJ2-1
TGCAGTGCTAGACCGGGACGGCCAAGCTCCTATAATTCACCCCTCCACTTT CSARPGRPSSYNSPLHF NA few TRBV20-1 17 TRBJ1-6
TGCAGTGCTAGAGCCCTCCGCCACCGGGACAGGGGGCTTGAGACCCAGTACTTC CSARALRHRDRGLETQYF TRBD1 many TRBV20-1 18 TRBJ2-5
TGTGCCAGCAGCTTACTAGCGCCCTACAATGAGCAGTTCTTC CASSLLAPYNEQFF NA many TRBV7-2 14 TRBJ2-1
TGTGCCAGCAGTCCGAACAGTGGTGAGACCCAGTACTTC CASSPNSGETQYF NA many TRBV12-3/TRBV12-4 13 TRBJ2-5
TGCGCCAGCAGCTCCGAATTCTACGAGCAGTACTTC CASSSEFYEQYF NA many TRBV5-1 12 TRBJ2-7
TGCGCCAGCAGCTTGGAAGGGTTTAGCAATCAGCCCCAGCATTTT CASSLEGFSNQPQHF NA many TRBV5-1 15 TRBJ1-5
TGTGCCAGCTCACGGGACCGCTATGACTATGGCTACACCTTC CASSRDRYDYGYTF NA NA TRBV18 14 TRBJ1-2
TGCAGCGTTGAAGATCGGGGGGGGCTGGGCACTGAAGCTTTCTTT CSVEDRGGLGTEAFF NA many TRBV29-1 15 TRBJ1-1
TGCAGTGCTAGAGATACGGGACAGGGGGTCTACGAGCAGTACTTC CSARDTGQGVYEQYF TRBD1 many TRBV20-1 15 TRBJ2-7
TGTGCCAGCAGGGACAGTGATAATTCACCCCTCCACTTT CASRDSDNSPLHF NA many TRBV7-2 13 TRBJ1-6
TGCGCCAGCACTCTAACAGGGAGGAACACTGAAGCTTTCTTT CASTLTGRNTEAFF NA many TRBV5-1 14 TRBJ1-1
TGTGCCAGCAGACTAGAGGCCGGGGGGCAGCCCCAGCATTTT CASRLEAGGQPQHF NA many TRBV5-5 14 TRBJ1-5
TGCAGTGCAGCACAGGGGGGACAACTCCAAGAGACCCAGTACTTC CSAAQGGQLQETQYF TRBD1 many TRBV20-1 15 TRBJ2-5
TGTGCCAGCTCACCCACAGGGCTTCCGGAATCCCTCCACTTT CASSPTGLPESLHF NA many TRBV18 14 TRBJ1-6
TGTGCCAGCGCTGATTTGACTGGAGAGACCCAGTACTTC CASADLTGETQYF NA many TRBV18 13 TRBJ2-5
TGCAGTGCTAGAGAGCTAGAGGGGGATCGGGGAAAACTGTTTTTT CSARELEGDRGKLFF NA many TRBV20-1 15 TRBJ1-4
TGCGCCAGCAGCCATCCTATCGGGGTCACCGGGGAGCTGTTTTTT CASSHPIGVTGELFF NA many TRBV4-1 15 TRBJ2-2
TGCAGTGCTTACGGACCAACCAACACCACAGATACGCAGTATTTT CSAYGPTNTTDTQYF NA NA TRBV20-1 15 TRBJ2-3
TGTGCCACCGAGGGGCTCCACTATGGCTACACCTTC CATEGLHYGYTF NA many TRBV10-3 12 TRBJ1-2
TGTGCCAGCTCACCACTGGCTGAGGGGAACACCTGGGAGCTGTTTTTT CASSPLAEGNTWELFF NA NA TRBV18 16 TRBJ2-2
TGTGCCAGCAGCTTAGCCGGGTGGAGCAATCAGCCCCAGCATTTT CASSLAGWSNQPQHF NA many TRBV7-9 15 TRBJ1-5
TGCAGTGCTAGTCGCAGGGGCAATCAGCCCCAGCATTTT CSASRRGNQPQHF NA many TRBV20-1 13 TRBJ1-5
TGTGCCAGCAGGAGAGGAGTGGGGTCAGATTCACCCCTCCACTTT CASRRGVGSDSPLHF NA many TRBV13 15 TRBJ1-6